The rows below give T cell receptor beta chains drawn from one sample of a study of T cell clonotyping in hematopoietic cell transplantation. Repertoires were generated with immunoSEQ multiplex PCR, while TCRdb's copy carries only in-frame clones and drops some. There are approximately 80,000 clones in the sample; 90% to 96% occur only once, and roughly 1.7% lies in the top ten. The sequencing here drew on peripheral blood mononuclear cells, taken before stem cell transplant. These receptor sequences come from a woman aged 50 to 60 with acute myeloid leukemia. Some clones in this sample may be carry-over from other donors' samples. CDR3s include the opening cysteine and the closing phenylalanine or tryptophan. D genes are given only for firm matches. A clone size is listed for some rows: how often the clone was seen (once, few, many), or a class if it is expanded.

j_call: TRBJ1-4
d_call: .
v_call: TRBV5-1
clone_size: .
cdr3_nt: TGCGCCAGCAGCTTTGTGGCAGGGAGGGAAAAACTGTTTTTT
cdr3_aa: CASSFVAGREKLFF

j_call: TRBJ2-1
d_call: TRBD1
v_call: TRBV7-2
clone_size: .
cdr3_nt: TGTGCCAGCAGCTTAGCGACAGGGACCTACTACAATGAGCAGTTCTTC
cdr3_aa: CASSLATGTYYNEQFF

j_call: TRBJ2-7
d_call: TRBD2
v_call: TRBV2
clone_size: .
cdr3_nt: TGTGCCAGCGAGCGGGAGTCCTACGAGCAGTACTTC
cdr3_aa: CASERESYEQYF

j_call: TRBJ1-5
d_call: .
v_call: TRBV5-1
clone_size: .
cdr3_nt: TGCGCCAGCAGCATAACAGGGAGGGATCAGCCCCAGCATTTT
cdr3_aa: CASSITGRDQPQHF

j_call: TRBJ1-2
d_call: TRBD1
v_call: TRBV25-1
clone_size: .
cdr3_nt: TGTGCCAGCAGTGATCCGGGACAGGTGAACTATGGCTACACCTTC
cdr3_aa: CASSDPGQVNYGYTF

j_call: TRBJ1-5
d_call: .
v_call: TRBV28
clone_size: .
cdr3_nt: TGTGCCAGCAGTTTAGCCAGGGACGATCAGCCCCAGCATTTT
cdr3_aa: CASSLARDDQPQHF

j_call: TRBJ1-4
d_call: .
v_call: TRBV2
clone_size: .
cdr3_nt: TGTGCCAGCAGTGACGCTCCCAGGGCAGCTCGGGAAAAACTGTTTTTT
cdr3_aa: CASSDAPRAAREKLFF

j_call: TRBJ2-3
d_call: TRBD2
v_call: TRBV15
clone_size: .
cdr3_nt: TGTGCCACCAGCAGAAGACTAGCGGGGGAGGGAGATACGCAGTATTTT
cdr3_aa: CATSRRLAGEGDTQYF

j_call: TRBJ2-7
d_call: TRBD1
v_call: TRBV7-2
clone_size: .
cdr3_nt: TGTGCCAGCAGCGAATCAGGGGGAACCTACGAGCAGTACTTC
cdr3_aa: CASSESGGTYEQYF

j_call: TRBJ1-1
d_call: .
v_call: TRBV11-2
clone_size: .
cdr3_nt: TGTGCCAGCAGGAAAAGCTGGGAGAAAGCTTTCTTT
cdr3_aa: CASRKSWEKAFF

j_call: TRBJ2-4
d_call: .
v_call: TRBV28
clone_size: once
cdr3_nt: TGTGCCAGCAGTTTATGGAACAGGGAAAACATTCAGTACTTC
cdr3_aa: CASSLWNRENIQYF

j_call: TRBJ2-7
d_call: TRBD1
v_call: TRBV28
clone_size: .
cdr3_nt: TGTGCCAGCAGACGGGACAGGGGGCGTTACGAGCAGTACTTC
cdr3_aa: CASRRDRGRYEQYF

j_call: TRBJ2-7
d_call: TRBD1
v_call: TRBV27
clone_size: .
cdr3_nt: TGTGCCAGCAGTTCTTACAGGGGCCTAACCTACGAGCAGTACTTC
cdr3_aa: CASSSYRGLTYEQYF

j_call: TRBJ1-4
d_call: .
v_call: TRBV9
clone_size: .
cdr3_nt: TGTGCCAGCAGCGTAGACGGGGCGCGGAGGGAAAAACTGTTTTTT
cdr3_aa: CASSVDGARREKLFF

j_call: TRBJ2-6
d_call: .
v_call: TRBV6-1
clone_size: .
cdr3_nt: TGTGCCAGCAAAGTGACGGATGGGGCCAACGTCCTGACTTTC
cdr3_aa: CASKVTDGANVLTF

j_call: TRBJ2-4
d_call: .
v_call: TRBV7-6
clone_size: .
cdr3_nt: TGTGCCAGCAGCTTATCGGGGCCCAAAAACATTCAGTACTTC
cdr3_aa: CASSLSGPKNIQYF

j_call: TRBJ1-6
d_call: .
v_call: TRBV7-9
clone_size: .
cdr3_nt: TGTGCCAGCAGCGCGGGCAGTACTAATTCACCCCTCCACTTT
cdr3_aa: CASSAGSTNSPLHF

j_call: TRBJ2-5
d_call: TRBD1
v_call: TRBV9
clone_size: .
cdr3_nt: TGTGCCAGCAGCGTAGCTTTGGGACAGGGAAGCGAGACCCAGTACTTC
cdr3_aa: CASSVALGQGSETQYF

j_call: TRBJ2-3
d_call: TRBD2
v_call: TRBV9
clone_size: .
cdr3_nt: TGTGCCAGCAGCCCCGGACTAGCGGGGACCTCCAGCACAGATACGCAGTATTTT
cdr3_aa: CASSPGLAGTSSTDTQYF

j_call: TRBJ2-2
d_call: .
v_call: TRBV9
clone_size: .
cdr3_nt: TGTGCCAGCCAAGGGACGGGGACCGGGGAGCTGTTTTTT
cdr3_aa: CASQGTGTGELFF

j_call: TRBJ1-5
d_call: TRBD1
v_call: TRBV30
clone_size: .
cdr3_nt: TGTGCCTGGAGTTTGGGACAGGAGCTCTATAGCAATCAGCCCCAGCATTTT
cdr3_aa: CAWSLGQELYSNQPQHF

j_call: TRBJ1-2
d_call: TRBD1
v_call: TRBV5-1
clone_size: .
cdr3_nt: TGCGCCAGCAGGTTAACCGGGACAGACGATGGCTACACCTTC
cdr3_aa: CASRLTGTDDGYTF

j_call: TRBJ2-1
d_call: .
v_call: TRBV30
clone_size: .
cdr3_nt: TGTGCCTGGAGTCGGGACGGGAGCCCATACAATGAGCAGTTCTTC
cdr3_aa: CAWSRDGSPYNEQFF

j_call: TRBJ2-1
d_call: .
v_call: TRBV30
clone_size: .
cdr3_nt: TGTGCCTGGAAAGGTCTAGAGCAGTTCTTC
cdr3_aa: CAWKGLEQFF

j_call: TRBJ1-1
d_call: .
v_call: TRBV5-1
clone_size: .
cdr3_nt: TGCGCCAGCAGCTTGGAGACAGGGAACACTGAAGCTTTCTTT
cdr3_aa: CASSLETGNTEAFF

j_call: TRBJ1-5
d_call: TRBD1
v_call: TRBV19
clone_size: once
cdr3_nt: TGTGCCAGTATGACAGGGGGCAATCAGCCCCAGCATTTT
cdr3_aa: CASMTGGNQPQHF

j_call: TRBJ1-1
d_call: .
v_call: TRBV5-6
clone_size: .
cdr3_nt: TGTGCCAGCAGCTATTCCGGATCTGAAGCTTTCTTT
cdr3_aa: CASSYSGSEAFF

j_call: TRBJ2-7
d_call: .
v_call: TRBV11-2
clone_size: .
cdr3_nt: TGTGCCAGCAGCTTAGGGGGCAGACTCTCCTACGAGCAGTACTTC
cdr3_aa: CASSLGGRLSYEQYF

j_call: TRBJ1-4
d_call: TRBD1
v_call: TRBV6-1
clone_size: .
cdr3_nt: TGTGCCAGCAGTGGGGGGGACAGGGGGGCTAAACTGTTTTTT
cdr3_aa: CASSGGDRGAKLFF

j_call: TRBJ2-5
d_call: .
v_call: TRBV29-1
clone_size: once
cdr3_nt: TGCAGCGCTGGGAACCAAGAGACCCAGTACTTC
cdr3_aa: CSAGNQETQYF

j_call: TRBJ1-2
d_call: TRBD1
v_call: TRBV13
clone_size: .
cdr3_nt: TGTGCCAGCAGCTTGTACAGGGGATATGGCTACACCTTC
cdr3_aa: CASSLYRGYGYTF

j_call: TRBJ1-2
d_call: .
v_call: TRBV7-8
clone_size: .
cdr3_nt: TGTGCCAGCAGCTTAGGACCGGCAACAGGAGGGCCCCTTAACTATGGCTACACCTTC
cdr3_aa: CASSLGPATGGPLNYGYTF

j_call: TRBJ2-2
d_call: .
v_call: TRBV4-1
clone_size: .
cdr3_nt: TGCGCCAGCAGCCAAGTATTTACCGCGAACACCGGGGAGCTGTTTTTT
cdr3_aa: CASSQVFTANTGELFF

j_call: TRBJ1-6
d_call: TRBD1
v_call: TRBV5-1
clone_size: .
cdr3_nt: TGCGCCAGCAGCTTGTCAGGACAGGGTTATTCACCCCTCCACTTT
cdr3_aa: CASSLSGQGYSPLHF

j_call: TRBJ2-3
d_call: .
v_call: TRBV5-8
clone_size: .
cdr3_nt: TGTGCCAGCAGCTTGACTTCCCACCCTGGGGATACGCAGTATTTT
cdr3_aa: CASSLTSHPGDTQYF

j_call: TRBJ2-3
d_call: TRBD2
v_call: TRBV27
clone_size: .
cdr3_nt: TGTGCCAGCAGTTGGACTCTAGCGGGAGGTGGAGATACGCAGTATTTT
cdr3_aa: CASSWTLAGGGDTQYF

j_call: TRBJ2-7
d_call: .
v_call: TRBV7-2
clone_size: .
cdr3_nt: TGTGCCAGCAGCTTAGCGCTTATGGGAGGCGAGCAGTACTTC
cdr3_aa: CASSLALMGGEQYF

j_call: TRBJ1-6
d_call: .
v_call: TRBV7-2
clone_size: .
cdr3_nt: TGTGCCAGCAGCTTAACTGGGAACCGGGGGGGGTCACCCCTCCACTTT
cdr3_aa: CASSLTGNRGGSPLHF

j_call: TRBJ2-3
d_call: .
v_call: TRBV28
clone_size: once
cdr3_nt: TGTGCCAGCCATCAACTAGGCGGCGCAGATACGCAGTATTTT
cdr3_aa: CASHQLGGADTQYF

j_call: TRBJ1-1
d_call: .
v_call: TRBV9
clone_size: .
cdr3_nt: TGTGCCAGCAGCCCAGAGGGCTGGGCTGAAGCTTTCTTT
cdr3_aa: CASSPEGWAEAFF

j_call: TRBJ1-6
d_call: .
v_call: TRBV9
clone_size: .
cdr3_nt: TGTGCCAGCAGCGTAGAACAGACCAGCTCCTATAATTCACCCCTCCACTTT
cdr3_aa: CASSVEQTSSYNSPLHF

j_call: TRBJ1-1
d_call: .
v_call: TRBV6-4
clone_size: .
cdr3_nt: TGTGCCAGCAGTGACAGAGGTCAGACTGAAGCTTTCTTT
cdr3_aa: CASSDRGQTEAFF

j_call: TRBJ2-7
d_call: .
v_call: TRBV18
clone_size: .
cdr3_nt: TGTGCCAGCTCAACCCTTTCGGCTGAGGGGGGCGAGCAGTACTTC
cdr3_aa: CASSTLSAEGGEQYF

j_call: TRBJ2-1
d_call: TRBD2
v_call: TRBV30
clone_size: .
cdr3_nt: TGTGCCTGGAGTATCGGGAGCGGGAGAAGGGATGAGCAGTTCTTC
cdr3_aa: CAWSIGSGRRDEQFF

j_call: TRBJ2-3
d_call: .
v_call: TRBV9
clone_size: .
cdr3_nt: TGTGCCAGCACCGAGACAGCAACAGATACGCAGTATTTT
cdr3_aa: CASTETATDTQYF

j_call: TRBJ2-3
d_call: .
v_call: TRBV10-3
clone_size: .
cdr3_nt: TGTGCCATCAGTGAAGACACAGATACGCAGTATTTT
cdr3_aa: CAISEDTDTQYF

j_call: TRBJ1-2
d_call: .
v_call: TRBV5-4
clone_size: .
cdr3_nt: TGTGCCAGCAGCTATGACAGGTCCTATGGCTACACCTTC
cdr3_aa: CASSYDRSYGYTF

j_call: TRBJ2-5
d_call: .
v_call: TRBV6-6
clone_size: .
cdr3_nt: TGTGCCAGCAGTTCGGGGGACCGGCAAGAGACCCAGTACTTC
cdr3_aa: CASSSGDRQETQYF

j_call: TRBJ1-6
d_call: .
v_call: TRBV4-1
clone_size: .
cdr3_nt: TGCGCCAGCAGCCAAGGGGGGGCGCGGACCTATAATTCACCCCTCCACTTT
cdr3_aa: CASSQGGARTYNSPLHF

j_call: TRBJ1-1
d_call: TRBD1
v_call: TRBV29-1
clone_size: .
cdr3_nt: TGCAGCTACGACAGGGACGTCTTAACTTTCTTT
cdr3_aa: CSYDRDVLTFF

j_call: TRBJ1-5
d_call: TRBD1
v_call: TRBV29-1
clone_size: .
cdr3_nt: TGCAGCGTTTTGGCAGGGGGTGATCAGCCCCAGCATTTT
cdr3_aa: CSVLAGGDQPQHF

j_call: TRBJ2-1
d_call: TRBD2
v_call: TRBV25-1
clone_size: .
cdr3_nt: TGTGCCAGCAGTTATAGCGGGAGGGCCCATGAGCAGTTCTTC
cdr3_aa: CASSYSGRAHEQFF

j_call: TRBJ2-5
d_call: TRBD1
v_call: TRBV6-5
clone_size: .
cdr3_nt: TGTGCCAGCAGTTACTCGTATACCAGGGGGCAAGAGACCCAGTACTTC
cdr3_aa: CASSYSYTRGQETQYF

j_call: TRBJ1-2
d_call: TRBD1
v_call: TRBV28
clone_size: .
cdr3_nt: TGTGCCAGCAGTTTGCACAACAGGGGATATGGCTACACCTTC
cdr3_aa: CASSLHNRGYGYTF

j_call: TRBJ1-2
d_call: TRBD1
v_call: TRBV2
clone_size: .
cdr3_nt: TGTGCCAGCAGTATCGGGACAGTCCATGGCTACACCTTC
cdr3_aa: CASSIGTVHGYTF